This TCR beta chain emerged from a study of blood T cells in healthy people across ages. Trimming left V 5 bases short and J 6 bases short, with 28 bases between. Germline V gene sequence: CDR1 PRHDT, CDR2 FYEKMQ (reference sequence). The CDR3 is made up of 18 amino acids. Through a sample-barcoded 5' primer and a J-beta primer mix, a second PCR was run for roughly 6 to 11 cycles. TCRdb redid the calling of the 5' RACE reads with MiXCR, one entry per CDR3 protein. Of approximately 1,000,000 distinct CDR3 sequences in the sample, 35% to 40% were seen once. The chain combines TRBV13 with TRBJ1-2; D gene ambiguous. The receptor was derived from a man between 18 and 29 years old in good health. The sequencing input was blood. CDR3 DNA: TGTGCCAGCAGCAACCTACTTGGGGTTTTTAGTAGTGATCATGGCTACACCTTC. Its protein product is CASSNLLGVFSSDHGYTF.